The present entry profiles one T cell receptor beta chain with its context. An input of about 0.45 to 1 ug of RNA was subjected to reverse transcription using random hexamers. Multiplex PCR with immunoSEQ amplified the TCR beta CDR3 across 54 Vbeta and 13 Jbeta. A single record per CDR3 protein comes from TCRdb applying MiXCR to the immunoSEQ multiplex PCR reads. This table has roughly 150,000 distinct CDR3 sequences, 95% appearing once. CD8+ and CD4+ T cells from blood underwent TCR beta sequencing. This specimen comes from a study of CD8 T cells in Susac syndrome. Study overall: Patients with Susac syndrome were therapy-naive, on corticosteroids, or on intravenous immunoglobulin alone at blood draw.

This CDR3 is 13 amino acids long. Germline values: CDR1 SGDLS, CDR2 YYNGEE. The V gene end was trimmed by 1 base and the J gene end by 7 bases; junction bases not matched to a gene: 1. The sequenced sample consisted of CD4+ T cells from PBMCs. This TCR was recovered from a human donor with Susac syndrome. The chain couples TRBV9 to TRBJ2-4; TRBD1 matches at 8 bases. The DNA of the CDR3 is TGTGCCAGCAGCGTAACAGGGGGGAACATTCAGTACTTC. Its protein product is CASSVTGGNIQYF.